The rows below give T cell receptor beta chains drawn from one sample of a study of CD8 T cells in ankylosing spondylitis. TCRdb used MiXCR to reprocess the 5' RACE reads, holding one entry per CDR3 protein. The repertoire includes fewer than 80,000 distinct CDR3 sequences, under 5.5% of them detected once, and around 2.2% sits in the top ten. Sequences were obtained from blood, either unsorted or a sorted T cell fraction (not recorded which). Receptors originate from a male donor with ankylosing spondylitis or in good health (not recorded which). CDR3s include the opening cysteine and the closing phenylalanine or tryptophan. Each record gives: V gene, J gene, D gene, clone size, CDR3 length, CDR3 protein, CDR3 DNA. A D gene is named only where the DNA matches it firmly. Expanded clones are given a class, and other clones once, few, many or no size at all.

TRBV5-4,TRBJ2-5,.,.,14,CASSQGQTQETQYF,TGTGCCAGCAGTCAAGGACAGACTCAAGAGACCCAGTACTTC
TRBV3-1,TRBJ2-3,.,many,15,CASSHQRTGKDTQYF,TGTGCCAGCAGCCATCAACGGACGGGGAAAGATACGCAGTATTTT
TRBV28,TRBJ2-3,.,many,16,CASSLVASLSTDTQYF,TGTGCCAGCAGTTTAGTCGCTAGCTTAAGCACAGATACGCAGTATTTT
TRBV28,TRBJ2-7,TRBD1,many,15,CASSFPGQGHYEQYF,TGTGCCAGCAGTTTCCCGGGACAGGGGCACTACGAGCAGTACTTC
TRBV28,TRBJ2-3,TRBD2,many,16,CASRGLAGALRDTQYF,TGTGCCAGCAGGGGACTAGCGGGGGCCCTGAGAGATACGCAGTATTTT
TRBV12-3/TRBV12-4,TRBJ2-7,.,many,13,CASSEVRIGEQYF,TGTGCCAGCAGTGAGGTACGAATTGGCGAGCAGTACTTC
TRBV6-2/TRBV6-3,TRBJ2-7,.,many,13,CASSWRGYYEQYF,TGTGCCAGCAGTTGGCGGGGCTACTACGAGCAGTACTTC
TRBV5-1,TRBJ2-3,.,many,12,CASSFGEFTQYF,TGCGCCAGCAGCTTCGGGGAATTCACGCAGTATTTT
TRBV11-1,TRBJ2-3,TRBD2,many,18,CASSLAVPSGVLTDTQYF,TGTGCCAGCAGCTTAGCTGTTCCTAGCGGGGTCCTCACAGATACGCAGTATTTT
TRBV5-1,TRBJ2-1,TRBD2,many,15,CASSLGQGGGDEQFF,TGCGCCAGCAGCTTGGGACAGGGCGGGGGGGATGAGCAGTTCTTC
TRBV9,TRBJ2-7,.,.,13,CASSPQGWDEQYF,TGTGCCAGCAGCCCCCAGGGGTGGGACGAGCAGTACTTC
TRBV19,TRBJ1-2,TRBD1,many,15,CASTSNTGGAGGYTF,TGTGCCAGTACCTCTAACACAGGGGGCGCAGGTGGCTACACCTTC
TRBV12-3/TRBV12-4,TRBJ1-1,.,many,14,CASSQTGGNTEAFF,TGTGCCAGCAGTCAGACAGGAGGAAACACTGAAGCTTTCTTT
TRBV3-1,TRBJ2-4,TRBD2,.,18,CASCFRTSGRTPKNIQYF,TGTGCCAGCTGTTTTAGGACTAGCGGGCGGACTCCCAAAAACATTCAGTACTTC
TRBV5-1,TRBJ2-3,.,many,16,CASSESPALGVDTQYF,TGCGCCAGCAGCGAATCCCCCGCCCTCGGTGTGGATACGCAGTATTTT
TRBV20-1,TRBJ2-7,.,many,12,CSAFRGPYEQYF,TGCAGTGCTTTCCGGGGGCCCTACGAGCAGTACTTC
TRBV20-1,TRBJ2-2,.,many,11,CSAEGPGELFF,TGCAGTGCCGAGGGTCCCGGGGAGCTGTTTTTT
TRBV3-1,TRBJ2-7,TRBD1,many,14,CASSTRQGSYEQYF,TGTGCCAGCAGCACTCGACAGGGATCCTACGAGCAGTACTTC
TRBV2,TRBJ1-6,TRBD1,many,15,CASSEGTGSGSPLHF,TGTGCCAGCAGTGAGGGGACAGGGAGTGGTTCACCCCTCCACTTT
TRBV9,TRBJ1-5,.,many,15,CASSVGSGSNQPQHF,TGTGCCAGCAGCGTAGGGTCTGGCTCCAATCAGCCCCAGCATTTT
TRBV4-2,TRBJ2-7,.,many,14,CASSQELVGAEQYF,TGTGCCAGCAGCCAAGAGCTTGTGGGGGCCGAGCAGTACTTC
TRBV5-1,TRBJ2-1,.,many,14,CASSLENAYNEQFF,TGCGCCAGCAGCTTAGAGAACGCCTACAATGAGCAGTTCTTC
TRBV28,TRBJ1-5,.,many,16,CASSTRQNMLHQPQHF,TGTGCCAGCAGTACACGACAGAACATGTTACATCAGCCCCAGCATTTT
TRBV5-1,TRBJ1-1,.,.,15,CASSGVAGMNTEAFF,TGCGCCAGCAGCGGGGTAGCCGGTATGAACACTGAAGCTTTCTTT
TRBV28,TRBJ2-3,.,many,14,CASSLTGYTDTQYF,TGTGCCAGCAGTTTAACGGGGTACACAGATACGCAGTATTTT
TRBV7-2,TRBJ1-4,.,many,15,CASSPEVLANEKLFF,TGTGCCAGCAGCCCGGAGGTGCTGGCTAATGAAAAACTGTTTTTT
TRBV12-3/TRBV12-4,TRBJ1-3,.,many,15,CASSFPGTRENTIYF,TGTGCCAGCAGTTTCCCCGGGACGCGGGAAAACACCATATATTTT
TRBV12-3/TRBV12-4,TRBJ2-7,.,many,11,CASSLNYEQYF,TGTGCCAGCAGTTTAAACTACGAGCAGTACTTC
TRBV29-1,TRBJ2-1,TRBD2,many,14,CSVEPAGSLDEQFF,TGCAGCGTTGAACCAGCGGGGTCGCTGGATGAGCAGTTCTTC
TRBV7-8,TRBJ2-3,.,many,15,CASSLGGHSTDTQYF,TGTGCCAGCAGCTTAGGCGGACACTCGACAGATACGCAGTATTTT
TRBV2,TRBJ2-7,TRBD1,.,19,CASCLVRGQGVSSSYEQYF,TGTGCCAGCTGTTTGGTCCGGGGACAGGGGGTTTCAAGCTCCTACGAGCAGTACTTC
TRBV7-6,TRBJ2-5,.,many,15,CASSLAQRYQETQYF,TGTGCCAGCAGCTTAGCGCAGAGGTACCAAGAGACCCAGTACTTC
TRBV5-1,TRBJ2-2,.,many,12,CASSLETGELFF,TGCGCCAGCAGCTTGGAGACCGGGGAGCTGTTTTTT
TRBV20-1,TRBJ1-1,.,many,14,CSAYESGGNTEAFF,TGCAGTGCTTATGAGAGTGGGGGGAACACTGAAGCTTTCTTT
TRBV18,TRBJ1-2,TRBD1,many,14,CASSPRDRGTGYTF,TGTGCCAGCTCACCAAGGGACAGGGGAACTGGCTACACCTTC
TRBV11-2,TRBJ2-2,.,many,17,CASSLEIRVKEAGELFF,TGTGCCAGCAGCTTAGAGATTCGGGTTAAAGAAGCCGGGGAGCTGTTTTTT
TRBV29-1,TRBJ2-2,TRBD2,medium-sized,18,CSVPSGTSGGNSPGELFF,TGCAGCGTCCCGTCCGGGACTAGCGGGGGGAATTCCCCCGGGGAGCTGTTTTTT
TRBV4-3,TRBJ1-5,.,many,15,CASSQEIGGNQPQHF,TGCGCCAGCAGCCAAGAAATAGGGGGCAATCAGCCCCAGCATTTT
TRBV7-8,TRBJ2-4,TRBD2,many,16,CASSRAGGSTKNIQYF,TGTGCCAGCAGTAGGGCGGGGGGGTCCACCAAAAACATTCAGTACTTC
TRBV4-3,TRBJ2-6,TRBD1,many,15,CASGQGQYGANVLTF,TGCGCCAGCGGACAGGGACAGTATGGGGCCAACGTCCTGACTTTC
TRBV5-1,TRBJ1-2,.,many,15,CASSFDRVVSYGYTF,TGCGCCAGCAGCTTCGATCGGGTTGTCAGCTATGGCTACACCTTC
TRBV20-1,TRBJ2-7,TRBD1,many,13,CSAFGQVNYEQYF,TGCAGTGCTTTTGGACAGGTTAACTACGAGCAGTACTTC
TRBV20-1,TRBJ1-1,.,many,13,CSARGGGNTEAFF,TGCAGTGCTAGAGGGGGCGGGAACACTGAAGCTTTCTTT
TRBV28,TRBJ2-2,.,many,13,CASERQAPGELFF,TGTGCCAGCGAGCGACAGGCCCCCGGGGAGCTGTTTTTT
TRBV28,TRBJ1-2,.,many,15,CASSLINWDSYGYTF,TGTGCCAGCAGTTTAATAAACTGGGACTCCTATGGCTACACCTTC
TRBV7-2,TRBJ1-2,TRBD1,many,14,CASSLRKGGGGYTF,TGTGCCAGCAGCTTAAGAAAAGGGGGCGGTGGCTACACCTTC
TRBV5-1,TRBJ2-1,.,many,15,CASKYPSATDNEQFF,TGCGCCAGCAAATATCCGTCAGCGACAGACAATGAGCAGTTCTTC
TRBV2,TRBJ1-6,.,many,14,CASRKLTPGSPLHF,TGTGCCAGCAGAAAACTCACACCCGGTTCACCCCTCCACTTT
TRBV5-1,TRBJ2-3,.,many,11,CASGNTDTQYF,TGCGCCAGCGGAAACACAGATACGCAGTATTTT
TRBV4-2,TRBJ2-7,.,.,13,CASSPGPTVEQYF,TGTGCCAGCAGCCCCGGGCCCACGGTCGAGCAGTACTTC
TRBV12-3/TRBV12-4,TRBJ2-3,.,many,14,CASTWGARTDTQYF,TGTGCCAGCACTTGGGGGGCCCGCACAGATACGCAGTATTTT
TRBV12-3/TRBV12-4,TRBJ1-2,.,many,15,CASSLGASLTMGYTF,TGTGCCAGCAGTTTAGGGGCGTCCCTAACTATGGGCTACACCTTC
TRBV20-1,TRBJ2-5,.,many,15,CSARVPPSGIETQYF,TGCAGTGCTAGAGTCCCCCCATCAGGGATTGAGACCCAGTACTTC
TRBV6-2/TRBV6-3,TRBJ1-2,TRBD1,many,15,CASSSPGTGLAGYTF,TGTGCCAGCAGTTCCCCCGGGACAGGGCTGGCAGGCTACACCTTC
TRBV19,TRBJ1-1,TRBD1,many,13,CASSATGRTEAFF,TGTGCCAGTAGTGCGACAGGGCGAACTGAAGCTTTCTTT